The 21 T cell receptor beta chains presented below share a single source sample, sequenced in a study of blood T cell repertoires in COVID-19. Measured with immunoSEQ multiplex PCR; TCRdb has only the in-frame clones, and not every one. The sample contains roughly 480,000 clones, nearly 90% of which appear only once. Sequenced: peripheral blood. These receptors originate from a young man with COVID-19, enrolled during active disease.

The chain has TRBV5-1 and TRBJ2-1; 10 bases map to TRBD1. Germline V gene data show CDR1 as SGHRS and CDR2 as YFSETQ. J gave up 4 bases and V 4 bases, and 5 bases lay outside the gene matches. This CDR3 contains 15 residues. The CDR3 spells CASSPGQGGYNEQFF. DNA for the CDR3: TGCGCCAGCAGCCCAGGACAGGGGGGGTACAATGAGCAGTTCTTC.

This chain uses TRBV3-1 (or the pseudogene TRBV3-2) with TRBJ2-1; the match to TRBD1 covers 7 bases. The CDR3 has 15 amino acids. CDR1 is LGHDT, CDR2 YNNKEL, per germline (reference sequence). Germline trimming cut 7 bases from V and 0 bases from J; bases unmatched to any gene: 6. The CDR3 sequence is CASTTWTGSYNEQFF. CDR3 nucleotide sequence: TGTGCCAGCACCACCTGGACAGGCTCCTACAATGAGCAGTTCTTC.

V gene TRBV6-6 combines with J gene TRBJ1-4; weak D call: TRBD1 (6 bases). Germline V gives CDR1 MNHNY, CDR2 SVGAGI (reference sequence). The V gene lost 4 bases and the J gene lost 7 bases, with 7 bases spanning the gap. The CDR3 covers 12 residues. Here the CDR3 reads CASSSGVEKLFF. CDR3 coding DNA: TGTGCCAGCAGTTCAGGGGTTGAAAAACTGTTTTTT.

V is TRBV5-1 and J is TRBJ2-3; 8 nucleotides line up with TRBD2. The CDR3 consists of 14 residues. V lost 4 bases to trimming and J lost 4 bases; unmatched junction nucleotides: 5. Germline V lookup: CDR1 SGHRS, CDR2 YFSETQ. The CDR3 region has the DNA TGCGCCAGCAGCCAAGGACTAGCTGCAGATACGCAGTATTTT. Protein product: CASSQGLAADTQYF.

Only one count was recorded for this clone. The V gene is TRBV20-1, the J gene TRBJ1-1; tentative D call: TRBD1 (5 bases). Trimming cost V 5 bases and J 11 bases, with 15 bases left between them. Germline V gene sequence: CDR1 DFQATT, CDR2 SNEGSKA (reference sequence). The CDR3 is made up of 11 amino acids. This CDR3 is CSAGAGLGAFF. CDR3 DNA sequence: TGCAGTGCTGGGGCAGGGTTGGGTGCTTTCTTT.

The gene calls are TRBV23-1 and TRBJ2-6; a weak D match, TRBD2 (5 bases). TRBV23-1 is assigned to the ORF class and has an uncertain function. V was trimmed by 8 bases and J by 4 bases, leaving 21 bases between them. The CDR3 covers 17 residues. CDR3 loop: CASPLLENNGGANVLTF. In DNA form, the CDR3 reads TGCGCCAGCCCACTACTAGAAAACAATGGGGGGGCCAACGTCCTGACTTTC.

The chain is built from TRBV14 and TRBJ2-1; 10 bases are shared with TRBD2. V shed 4 bases and J 2 bases; nucleotides not matched to a gene: 8. The CDR3 loop spans 17 amino acids. CDR1 and CDR2 from the germline V gene are SGHDN and FVKESK. CDR3 residues: CASSLITGTSAYNEQFF. CDR3 DNA: TGTGCCAGCAGCCTAATTACCGGGACTAGCGCCTACAATGAGCAGTTCTTC.

Ten or more counts support this clone. This sequence joins TRBV6-5 and TRBJ2-3, with TRBD2 matching over 7 bases. The germline gives CDR1 MNHEY, CDR2 SVGAGI. Losses at the gene ends were 4 bases for V and 13 bases for J; bases not matched to a gene: 14. This CDR3 has 14 amino acids. The CDR3 loop reads CASSFIGAGEAKYF. CDR3 coding DNA: TGTGCCAGCAGTTTCATCGGGGCGGGAGAGGCCAAGTATTTT.

In nucleotides, the CDR3 is TGTGCCAGCAGTACTAGCGGGAGTTGGGATGAGCAGTTCTTC. Translated: CASSTSGSWDEQFF. The chain links TRBV7-6 to TRBJ2-1; 11 bases are shared with TRBD2. V was pared by 6 bases and J by 8 bases, with 6 bases of the junction left unmatched. Looked up from germline, CDR1 is SGHVS and CDR2 is FNYEAQ. This CDR3 is built from 14 residues.

This chain uses TRBV3-1 (or the pseudogene TRBV3-2) with TRBJ2-1; 12 positions agree with TRBD2. Germline lookup yields CDR1 LGHDT and CDR2 YNNKEL (reference sequence). Trimming removed 4 bases from V and 9 bases from J; junction bases left unmatched: 7. The CDR3 length is 15 residues. CDR3 in amino acids: CASSPSTSGGSEQFF. The CDR3 DNA reads as TGTGCCAGCAGCCCGTCGACTAGCGGGGGATCTGAGCAGTTCTTC.

The chain combines TRBV2 with TRBJ2-3; 8 nucleotides align to TRBD1. The V gene end was trimmed by 6 bases and the J gene end by 4 bases; junction bases not matched to a gene: 6. This CDR3 has 14 amino acids. Germline lookup yields CDR1 SNHLY and CDR2 FYNNEI. CDR3 loop: CASSLGQAADTQYF. In DNA, the CDR3 is TGTGCCAGCAGCTTGGGACAGGCGGCAGATACGCAGTATTTT.

This clone has a single count. The gene calls are TRBV19 and TRBJ1-4, with a weak D call TRBD1 (5 bases). This CDR3 has 15 residues. Germline V lookup: CDR1 LNHDA, CDR2 SQIVND (reference sequence). V was shortened by 3 bases and J by 0 bases, with 8 bases between the two germline ends. The CDR3 DNA reads TGTGCCAGTAGTATGCAGGGCCCAACTAATGAAAAACTGTTTTTT. Amino acids: CASSMQGPTNEKLFF.

The chain joins TRBV11-2 to TRBJ1-2; the D is unclear. Germline CDR1 is SGHAT and CDR2 is FQNNGV. This CDR3 has 14 amino acids. V lost 1 base, J lost 5 bases, and 11 bases lay in between. The CDR3 reads CASSLAGLSYGYTF. Written as DNA, the CDR3 is TGTGCCAGCAGCTTAGCAGGACTGTCGTATGGCTACACCTTC. The full variable domain, rest sourced from reference TRBV11-2 and TRBJ1-2, is EAGVAQSPRYKIIEKRQSVAFWCNPISGHATLYWYQQILGQGPKLLIQFQNNGVVDDSQLPKDRFSAERLKGVDSTLKIQPAKLEDSAVYLCASSLAGLSYGYTFGSGTRLTVV.

This clone was observed a few times. The V and J genes are TRBV7-9 and TRBJ1-1; D not certain. The germline CDR1 and CDR2 sequences are SEHNR and FQNEAQ (reference sequence). This CDR3 spans 13 amino acids. The V gene lost 5 bases and the J gene lost 1 base, with 8 bases spanning the gap. The CDR3 DNA follows: TGTGCCAGCAGCCTACCAGGGAACACTGAAGCTTTCTTT. Its translation is CASSLPGNTEAFF.

The chain has TRBV18 and TRBJ2-3; TRBD2 is a possible D gene (5 bases). The CDR3 consists of 14 residues. The germline V gene encodes CDR1 KGHSH and CDR2 LQKENI. The V and J ends lost 1 base and 1 base respectively, with 6 bases between them. The CDR3 DNA reads as TGTGCCAGCTCACCACGGGAGCGCACAGATACGCAGTATTTT. Its translation: CASSPRERTDTQYF.

The CDR3 sequence: CASSLDRGMGQPQHF. CDR3 bases: TGTGCCAGCAGCTTGGACAGGGGGATGGGTCAGCCCCAGCATTTT. This chain uses TRBV7-9 with TRBJ1-5, with 10 bases that match TRBD1. The CDR3 extends over 15 amino acids. V trimming: 3 bases; J trimming: 6 bases; junction bases outside the gene matches: 5. From germline, CDR1 is SEHNR and CDR2 FQNEAQ (reference sequence). The variable domain in full, completed from reference TRBV7-9 and TRBJ1-5, reads DTGVSQNPRHKITKRGQNVTFRCDPISEHNRLYWYRQTLGQGPEFLTYFQNEAQLEKSRLLSDRFSAERPKGSFSTLEIQRTEQGDSAMYLCASSLDRGMGQPQHFGDGTRLSIL.

This clone showed up just once. The CDR3 here is CASRTDRGLYEQYF. CDR3 coding DNA: TGTGCCAGCAGAACGGACAGGGGGCTCTACGAGCAGTACTTC. The genes are TRBV6-5 and TRBJ2-7; 11 positions match TRBD1. The CDR3 totals 14 residues. Unmatched junction bases numbered 4, after V lost 6 bases and J lost 3 bases. CDR1 MNHEY and CDR2 SVGAGI come from the germline V gene.

The genes are TRBV15 and TRBJ2-4; no reliable D call. CDR1 and CDR2 from the germline V gene are LNHNV and YYDKDF (reference sequence). CDR3 length equals 16 residues. V gave up 0 bases and J gave up 4 bases, with 13 bases separating them. CDR3 sequence: CATSRDGLVRKNIQYF. The CDR3 coding sequence is TGTGCCACCAGCAGAGATGGTTTGGTACGGAAAAACATTCAGTACTTC.

The V and J genes are TRBV6-1 and TRBJ1-4; 8 nucleotides align to TRBD1. CDR3 size: 14 residues. V was pared by 3 bases and J by 7 bases, with 4 bases of the junction left unmatched. Germline CDR1 MNHNS, CDR2 SASEGT. The CDR3 sequence: CASSEVRGREKLFF. The CDR3, as DNA: TGTGCCAGCAGTGAGGTCAGGGGGCGTGAAAAACTGTTTTTT.

V gene TRBV7-8 combines with J gene TRBJ2-7; TRBD2 matches 13 bases. CDR1 SGHVS and CDR2 FQNEAQ come from the germline V gene. The CDR3 loop spans 16 amino acids. With 4 bases clipped from V and 3 bases from J, the junction kept 6 bases outside the gene matches. The CDR3 nucleotides are TGTGCCAGCAGCTCGCCTACTAGCGGGGGGGACTACGAGCAGTACTTC. Residues: CASSSPTSGGDYEQYF.

The rearrangement joins TRBV5-1 to TRBJ2-5; 7 bases agree with TRBD1. The CDR3 loop spans 14 amino acids. Germline lookup yields CDR1 SGHRS and CDR2 YFSETQ. The V and J ends lost 4 bases and 5 bases, in that order; junction bases with no gene match: 8. For the CDR3, the DNA is TGCGCCAGCAGCCTCGACAGGGCCGGGGAGACCCAGTACTTC. Its translation is CASSLDRAGETQYF.